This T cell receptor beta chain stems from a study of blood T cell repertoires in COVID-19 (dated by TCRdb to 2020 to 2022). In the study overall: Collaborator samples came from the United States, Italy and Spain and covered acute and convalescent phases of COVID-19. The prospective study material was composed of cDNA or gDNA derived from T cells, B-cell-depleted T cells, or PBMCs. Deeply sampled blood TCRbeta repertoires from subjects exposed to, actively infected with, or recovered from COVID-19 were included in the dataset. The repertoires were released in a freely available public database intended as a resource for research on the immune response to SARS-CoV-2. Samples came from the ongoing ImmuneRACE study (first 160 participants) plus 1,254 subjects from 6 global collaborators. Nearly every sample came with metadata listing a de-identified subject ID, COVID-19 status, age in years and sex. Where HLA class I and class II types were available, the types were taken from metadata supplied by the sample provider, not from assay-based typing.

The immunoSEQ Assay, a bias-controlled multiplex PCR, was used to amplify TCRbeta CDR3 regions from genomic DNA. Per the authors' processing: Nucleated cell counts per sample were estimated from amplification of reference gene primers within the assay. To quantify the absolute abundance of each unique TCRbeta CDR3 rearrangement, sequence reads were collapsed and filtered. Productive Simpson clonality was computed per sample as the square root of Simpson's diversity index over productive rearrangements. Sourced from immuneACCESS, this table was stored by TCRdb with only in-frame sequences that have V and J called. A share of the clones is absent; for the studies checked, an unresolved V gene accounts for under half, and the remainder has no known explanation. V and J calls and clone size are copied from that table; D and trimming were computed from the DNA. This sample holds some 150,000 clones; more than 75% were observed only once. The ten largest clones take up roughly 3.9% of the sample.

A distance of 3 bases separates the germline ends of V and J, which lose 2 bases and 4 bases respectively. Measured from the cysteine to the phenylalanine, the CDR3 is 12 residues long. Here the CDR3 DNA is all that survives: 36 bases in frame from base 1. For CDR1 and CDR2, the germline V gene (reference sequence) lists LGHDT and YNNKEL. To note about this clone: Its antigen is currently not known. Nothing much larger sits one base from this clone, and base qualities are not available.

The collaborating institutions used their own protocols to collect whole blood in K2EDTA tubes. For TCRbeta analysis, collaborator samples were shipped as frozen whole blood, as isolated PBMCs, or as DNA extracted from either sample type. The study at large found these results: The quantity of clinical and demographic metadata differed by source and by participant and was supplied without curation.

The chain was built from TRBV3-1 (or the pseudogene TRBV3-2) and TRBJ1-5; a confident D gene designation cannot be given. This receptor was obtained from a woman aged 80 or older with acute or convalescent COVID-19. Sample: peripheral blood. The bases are TGTGCCAGCAGCCAACCTAATCAGCCCCAGCATTTT. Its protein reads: CASSQPNQPQHF.